This paragraph covers one T cell receptor beta chain sequence. As yet, its antigen is unknown. The data stem from a study of Graves' ophthalmopathy and Graves' hyperthyroidism. Points from the study as a whole: Appearing in blood as well were most expanded thyroid clonotypes above 0.001 frequency.

A diagnosis was made from clinical symptoms together with serum thyroxine, TRAb, thyroid ultrasound and orbital computed tomography. The authors amplified TCR beta CDR3 regions, and they did so from RNA transcripts for repertoire sequencing. The workflow started with a first-round RT-PCR run with HTBI primers and then moved on to a second-round multiplex PCR. TCRdb redid the calling of the multiplex PCR reads with MiXCR, one entry per CDR3 protein. The table has about 550,000 distinct CDR3 sequences, roughly 39% seen once; the top ten hold less than 4.5%. This CDR3 has 14 amino acids. Germline loops: CDR1 LNHDA, CDR2 SQIVND (reference sequence). V gave up 0 bases and J gave up 8 bases, with 13 bases separating them.

V usage is TRBV19 and J usage is TRBJ1-2; D remains unclear. This clonotype was obtained from an adult man with Graves' hyperthyroidism. Sequenced sample: peripheral blood or thyroid tissue (not recorded which). The CDR3 region is CASSIDVGSRGYTF. The CDR3 DNA reads TGTGCCAGTAGTATAGATGTCGGGTCACGGGGCTACACCTTC. Complete variable domain (other parts from reference TRBV19 and TRBJ1-2): DGGITQSPKYLFRKEGQNVTLSCEQNLNHDAMYWYRQDPGQGLRLIYYSQIVNDFQKGDIAEGYSVSREKKESFPLTVTSAQKNPTAFYLCASSIDVGSRGYTFGSGTRLTVV.